This T cell receptor beta chain was obtained from a study of T-cell memory formation after mild COVID-19. Study-wide background: TCR clusters were mostly donor specific.

Germline loops: CDR1 LGHNA, CDR2 YNFKEQ. CDR3 length: 16 amino acids. V lost 0 bases to trimming and J lost 5 bases; unmatched junction nucleotides: 7. Notes on the study in general: Some SARS-CoV-2-responding clones were already detected in memory before infection. Second-wave clones peaking on day 37 lacked confirmed SARS-CoV-2 specificity. Contracting CD4+ clones lay largely in CM and EM, with CD8+ ones residing in EMRA.

TCRdb fed the 5' RACE reads into MiXCR, producing one record per CDR3 protein. The profile shows around 250,000 distinct CDR3 sequences, around a tenth of them singletons. Points on this clonotype: Its matching antigen is unknown.

The sequence was obtained from a man aged 18-30 years who had mild COVID-19 (a few samples of this study predate the infection). Cell type and time point are not known. This chain joins TRBV4-2 and TRBJ2-1; 7 bases are shared with TRBD2. The source material was PBMCs or a T cell subset sorted from them (not recorded which). The CDR3 DNA sequence: TGTGCCAGCAGCCAAGATAAGCGGGGACGACACAATGAGCAGTTCTTC. Translating it yields CASSQDKRGRHNEQFF.